This is a list of T cell receptor beta chains from one sample in a study of blood T cell repertoires in COVID-19. Method: immunoSEQ multiplex PCR; TCRdb's copy keeps in-frame clones and lacks some. The sample has 130,000 or so clones; around nine tenths are singletons. The sample taken for sequencing was peripheral blood. These receptors came from a woman aged 70-85 years with COVID-19, enrolled during active disease. Each CDR3 is given with its conserved first and last residue. The D gene is left open where the match is weak. Clone size is not always given. Where it is, it says once, few, many or a class for expanded clones.

>TRBD1|TRBV5-4|TRBJ1-1|-
CASSQGQLNTEAFF
TGTGCCAGCAGCCAGGGACAGCTGAACACTGAAGCTTTCTTT
>-|TRBV18|TRBJ2-5|-
CASSPGLQETQYF
TGTGCCAGCTCACCAGGCCTCCAAGAGACCCAGTACTTC
>TRBD1|TRBV5-4|TRBJ1-1|-
CASSTATGGNTEAFF
TGTGCCAGCAGCACCGCGACAGGGGGCAACACTGAAGCTTTCTTT
>-|TRBV18|TRBJ2-3|-
CASSPLEGRVSSTDTQYF
TGTGCCAGCTCACCGCTGGAGGGGAGAGTCTCTAGCACAGATACGCAGTATTTT
>-|TRBV2|TRBJ1-1|many
CASSGWARTRGMNTEAFF
TGTGCCAGCAGTGGGTGGGCCAGAACCAGGGGTATGAACACTGAAGCTTTCTTT
>TRBD2|TRBV4-2|TRBJ2-1|-
CASSQDRTRGGYNEQFF
TGTGCCAGCAGCCAAGATCGTACGCGGGGGGGTTACAATGAGCAGTTCTTC
>TRBD1|TRBV7-6|TRBJ1-4|few
CASSLVAGRPGQGNEKLFF
TGTGCCAGCAGCTTAGTAGCTGGTAGACCGGGACAGGGGAATGAAAAACTGTTTTTT
>TRBD1|TRBV27|TRBJ1-2|many
CASSKTGGGGYGYTF
TGTGCCAGCAGTAAAACAGGGGGAGGCGGCTATGGCTACACCTTC
>TRBD2|TRBV9|TRBJ2-3|-
CASSIGGGTDTQYF
TGTGCCAGCAGCATCGGGGGGGGCACAGATACGCAGTATTTT
>TRBD1|TRBV6-1|TRBJ2-7|-
CASSENRGIVEQYF
TGTGCCAGCAGTGAAAACAGGGGCATCGTCGAGCAGTACTTC
>TRBD1|TRBV6-5|TRBJ2-2|-
CASRDRERTGELFF
TGTGCCAGCAGAGACAGGGAGAGAACCGGGGAGCTGTTTTTT
>-|TRBV5-1|TRBJ2-1|-
CASSLGRGPLNEQFF
TGCGCCAGCAGCTTGGGGAGGGGGCCGCTCAATGAGCAGTTCTTC
>-|TRBV6-1|TRBJ1-1|-
CASSELQGTPEAFF
TGTGCCAGCAGTGAGCTCCAGGGTACGCCTGAAGCTTTCTTT
>-|TRBV27|TRBJ2-7|-
CATSLPSYEQYF
TGTGCCACCAGTTTACCTTCCTACGAGCAGTACTTC
>TRBD1|TRBV11-2|TRBJ2-7|-
CASSSGGTGSYEQYF
TGTGCCAGCAGCTCCGGGGGGACAGGGAGCTACGAGCAGTACTTC
>TRBD1|TRBV5-1|TRBJ1-3|-
CASSLDGTGFGNTIYF
TGCGCCAGCAGCTTGGACGGGACAGGGTTTGGAAACACCATATATTTT
>TRBD1|TRBV5-1|TRBJ2-5|-
CASSLAGQGVAETQYF
TGCGCCAGCAGCTTGGCGGGACAGGGGGTGGCGGAGACCCAGTACTTC
>-|TRBV18|TRBJ2-3|-
CASSLSTRLTSDTQYF
TGTGCCAGCTCACTAAGTACCCGCTTGACTTCGGATACGCAGTATTTT
>TRBD1|TRBV7-3|TRBJ2-2|-
CASSLGTANTGELFF
TGTGCCAGCAGCCTCGGGACAGCGAACACCGGGGAGCTGTTTTTT
>-|TRBV4-1|TRBJ1-4|-
CASSQDHLWQGRLSTNEKLFF
TGCGCCAGCAGCCAAGATCATCTTTGGCAGGGTCGGTTATCAACTAATGAAAAACTGTTTTTT
>-|TRBV7-3|TRBJ2-2|-
CASSPTYPTNTGELFF
TGTGCCAGCAGCCCTACCTATCCCACGAACACCGGGGAGCTGTTTTTT
>-|TRBV11-2|TRBJ2-7|-
CASNPGGPKQYF
TGTGCCAGCAACCCTGGGGGCCCCAAGCAGTACTTC
>TRBD2|TRBV4-1|TRBJ2-1|few
CASSRLAGQSYNEQFF
TGCGCCAGCAGCCGCCTAGCGGGGCAATCCTACAATGAGCAGTTCTTC
>-|TRBV2|TRBJ1-5|-
CASSEEAGLNQPQHF
TGTGCCAGCAGTGAAGAAGCAGGGCTCAATCAGCCCCAGCATTTT
>TRBD1|TRBV6-6|TRBJ1-5|-
CARKDRVNQPQHF
TGTGCCAGGAAGGACAGGGTGAATCAGCCCCAGCATTTT
>-|TRBV5-4|TRBJ2-1|-
CASININEQFF
TGTGCCAGCATTAACATCAATGAGCAGTTCTTC
>TRBD1|TRBV5-1|TRBJ2-7|-
CASSPGPGTGVSRYEQYF
TGCGCCAGCAGCCCCGGTCCCGGGACAGGGGTGAGTAGGTACGAGCAGTACTTC
>-|TRBV5-1|TRBJ2-1|-
CASSLGRGSGIYNEQFF
TGCGCCAGCAGCTTGGGTCGGGGTAGCGGTATCTACAATGAGCAGTTCTTC
>TRBD1|TRBV5-5|TRBJ1-6|-
CASSSRQGRMGNSPLHF
TGTGCCAGCAGCTCACGACAGGGGCGGATGGGGAATTCACCCCTCCACTTT
>-|TRBV5-4|TRBJ2-1|few
CASSWGQSSYNEQFF
TGTGCCAGCAGCTGGGGACAAAGCTCCTACAATGAGCAGTTCTTC
>TRBD2|TRBV5-1|TRBJ2-5|-
CASSLQAGGTQETQYF
TGCGCCAGCAGCTTGCAGGCGGGGGGTACTCAAGAGACCCAGTACTTC
>TRBD1|TRBV29-1|TRBJ1-5|-
CSVEVTGEPNQPQHF
TGCAGCGTTGAGGTGACAGGGGAGCCTAATCAGCCCCAGCATTTT
>-|TRBV2|TRBJ1-6|once
CASSEIRLDNSPLHF
TGTGCCAGCAGTGAAATCAGGTTGGATAATTCACCCCTCCACTTT
>-|TRBV15|TRBJ2-3|-
CATSTRLSVYSTDTQYF
TGTGCCACCAGCACAAGATTATCCGTCTATAGCACAGATACGCAGTATTTT
>-|TRBV4-1|TRBJ1-1|-
CASSRPTVNTEAFF
TGCGCCAGCAGCCGCCCGACAGTGAACACTGAAGCTTTCTTT
>TRBD1|TRBV7-2|TRBJ1-2|-
CASSLGQGDYYGYTF
TGTGCCAGCAGCTTAGGACAGGGAGATTACTATGGCTACACCTTC
>-|TRBV29-1|TRBJ1-1|-
CSVAAGQHRETEAFF
TGCAGCGTTGCGGCAGGACAGCACCGAGAGACTGAAGCTTTCTTT
>-|TRBV5-8|TRBJ1-1|once
CASSLVVSLIKSTEAFF
TGTGCCAGCAGCTTGGTAGTCTCCCTGATAAAGAGCACTGAAGCTTTCTTT
>-|TRBV5-1|TRBJ1-5|-
CASSAQINQPQHF
TGCGCCAGCAGCGCACAAATCAATCAGCCCCAGCATTTT
>-|TRBV5-1|TRBJ2-5|-
CASSLLPGEETQYF
TGCGCCAGCAGCTTGCTACCAGGCGAAGAGACCCAGTACTTC
>-|TRBV15|TRBJ1-5|-
CATSRDSYNQPQHF
TGTGCCACCAGCAGGGACAGCTACAATCAGCCCCAGCATTTT